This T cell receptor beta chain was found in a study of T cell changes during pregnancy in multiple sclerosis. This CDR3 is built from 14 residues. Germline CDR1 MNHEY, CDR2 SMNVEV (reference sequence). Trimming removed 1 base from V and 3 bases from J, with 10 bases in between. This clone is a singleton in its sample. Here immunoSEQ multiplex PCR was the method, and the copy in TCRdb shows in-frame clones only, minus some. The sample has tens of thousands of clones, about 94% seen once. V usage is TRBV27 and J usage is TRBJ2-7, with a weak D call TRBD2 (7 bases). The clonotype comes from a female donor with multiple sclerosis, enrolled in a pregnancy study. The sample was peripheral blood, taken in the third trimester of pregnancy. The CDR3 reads CASSLYGGLYEQYF. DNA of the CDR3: TGTGCCAGCAGTTTATACGGGGGGCTCTACGAGCAGTACTTC.